The 19 T cell receptor beta chains in this list originate from one sample, sequenced in a study of T cells in Graves' hyperthyroidism and ophthalmopathy. Amplification yielded TCR beta CDR3 regions, with RNA transcripts as the source. TCR CDR3 regions were first amplified by RT-PCR with HTBI primers. TCRdb passed the multiplex PCR reads through MiXCR, listing each CDR3 protein once. The data show approximately 520,000 distinct CDR3 sequences, roughly 24% seen once. Source material: blood. The receptors were sampled from a woman in her twenties or thirties with Graves' ophthalmopathy.

This clonotype was counted ten times or more. V and J are TRBV12-3 or TRBV12-4 and TRBJ1-1; possibly TRBD1 for D (6 bases). The CDR3 extends over 16 amino acids. Trimming took off 2 bases at V and 4 bases at J, with 17 bases between the two ends. The CDR3 DNA is TGTGCCAGCAGTTTAACACAGGGCTTCGGATCCACTGAAGCTTTCTTT. Amino acids: CASSLTQGFGSTEAFF.

This clonotype was seen only a few times. This chain joins TRBV4-3 and TRBJ2-7; no definite D call. Germline values: CDR1 LGHNA, CDR2 YSLEER. V was shortened by 0 bases and J by 1 base, with 10 bases between the two germline ends. The CDR3 sequence is 15 residues long. The CDR3 sequence is CASSQDRAGSYEQYF. In DNA form, the CDR3 reads TGCGCCAGCAGCCAAGATAGGGCAGGATCCTACGAGCAGTACTTC.

A note on this clonotype: One base away lies a much larger clone, so this may be a sequencing read error. The chain is built from TRBV6-1 and TRBJ1-2; D remains unclear. Deletions cut 11 bases from V and 6 bases from J, with 19 bases between. The CDR3 runs 13 residues. Germline V gives CDR1 MNHNS, CDR2 SASEGT. The CDR3 region is CAGEISPSNGYTF. In nucleotides, the CDR3 is TGTGCCGGCGAGATAAGTCCTAGCAATGGCTACACCTTC.

J is TRBJ2-7 and V is TRBV19; D is undetermined. Trimming left V 3 bases short and J 3 bases short, with 12 bases between. CDR3 size: 14 residues. The V gene's germline CDR1 is LNHDA and CDR2 SQIVND (reference sequence). CDR3 DNA sequence: TGTGCCAGTAGTATCCCGGGTCGCGGCTACGAGCAGTACTTC. Translating it yields CASSIPGRGYEQYF.

This clonotype was detected many times. The chain is built from TRBV4-3 and TRBJ2-2; perhaps TRBD2 as D (6 bases). Trimming pared 4 bases from V and 4 bases from J, leaving 19 bases between. This CDR3 is built from 17 residues. The V gene's germline CDR1 is LGHNA and CDR2 YSLEER. The CDR3 DNA is TGCGCCAGCAGCCCAGCCACCGGTGTGGAGGGCACCGGGGAGCTGTTTTTT. It yields the protein CASSPATGVEGTGELFF.

This clonotype showed up many times. The chain recombines TRBV5-1 with TRBJ2-5, with TRBD2 identical over 12 bases. In germline, CDR1 is SGHRS, CDR2 YFSETQ. The junction had 9 bases not matched to a gene; V was cut back by 4 bases and J by 5 bases. The CDR3 extends over 16 amino acids. The CDR3 reads CASSQRLAGAGETQYF. In DNA, the CDR3 is TGCGCCAGCAGCCAAAGACTAGCGGGGGCCGGGGAGACCCAGTACTTC.

This clonotype was seen only a few times. The rearrangement links TRBV6-1 to TRBJ1-1; D uncertain. CDR1 and CDR2 from the germline V gene are MNHNS and SASEGT. There are 12 residues in the CDR3. Between the trimmed V and J ends, which lost 1 base and 9 bases, there was a span of 9 bases. The CDR3: CASSEGQTKAFF. CDR3 DNA: TGTGCCAGCAGTGAAGGGCAGACAAAAGCTTTCTTT.

This clonotype was picked up a small number of times. V gene TRBV30 combines with J gene TRBJ1-1; D is unclear. The V end lost 5 bases, the J end lost 0 bases, and 10 bases lay between the germline ends. This CDR3 contains 13 residues. CDR1 is GTSNPN, CDR2 SVGIG, per germline (reference sequence). In DNA, the CDR3 is TGTGCCTGGCGTAGGGAGATGAACACTGAAGCTTTCTTT. Protein product: CAWRREMNTEAFF.

The chain combines TRBV2 with TRBJ2-2; 10 bases are shared with TRBD1. This CDR3 spans 15 amino acids. Germline CDR1 reads SNHLY; CDR2 reads FYNNEI. Trimming cost V 6 bases and J 6 bases; bases outside gene matches: 7. DNA of the CDR3: TGTGCCAGCAGCGACAGGGGGCGTGATTCCGGGGAGCTGTTTTTT. Its protein is CASSDRGRDSGELFF.

This clonotype was observed many times. The J gene is TRBJ1-1, the V gene TRBV7-9; D not certain. CDR1 is SEHNR, CDR2 FQNEAQ, per germline (reference sequence). The CDR3 is made up of 14 amino acids. V shed 5 bases and J shed 6 bases, with 16 bases lying between them. The DNA of the CDR3 is TGTGCCAGCAGCGACCTCCTGGGAGGATCTGAAGCTTTCTTT. The encoded protein is CASSDLLGGSEAFF.

The V gene is TRBV5-1, the J gene TRBJ2-7, with 7 bases matching TRBD1. CDR3 length: 12 amino acids. Germline V gene sequence: CDR1 SGHRS, CDR2 YFSETQ. V was clipped by 4 bases and J by 5 bases; unmatched bases: 3. In nucleotides, the CDR3 is TGCGCCAGCAGCCAAGACAGGGACGAGCAGTACTTC. It specifies CASSQDRDEQYF.

With regard to this clonotype: This may stem from a read error, because a much larger clone lies one nucleotide away. The chain links TRBV20-1 to TRBJ1-5; a weak D match, TRBD1 (5 bases). The CDR3 covers 12 residues. Trimming pared 2 bases from V and 5 bases from J, leaving 7 bases between. Germline V gene sequence: CDR1 DFQATT, CDR2 SNEGSKA (reference sequence). The CDR3 reads CSARWGDQPQHF. The CDR3 DNA reads TGCAGTGCTAGATGGGGGGATCAGCCCCAGCATTTT.

There are many counts of this clonotype. V usage is TRBV6-2 or TRBV6-3 and J usage is TRBJ1-2, with D possibly matching TRBD1 (5 bases). Germline V gene sequence: CDR1 MNHEY, CDR2 SVGEGT. Trimming pared 4 bases from V and 4 bases from J, leaving 10 bases between. The length of the CDR3 is 13 residues. The CDR3 sequence: CASSFARAYGYTF. The CDR3 DNA is TGTGCCAGCAGTTTTGCCAGGGCCTATGGCTACACCTTC.

This chain joins TRBV20-1 and TRBJ1-1; TRBD1 is a possible D gene (5 bases). The CDR3 consists of 13 residues. The germline CDR1 and CDR2 sequences are DFQATT and SNEGSKA (reference sequence). The DNA of the CDR3 is TGCAGCCGAGACAGATCCATGAACACTGAAGCTTTCTTT. Translated: CSRDRSMNTEAFF.

This clonotype was observed at least ten times. The rearrangement links TRBV12-3 or TRBV12-4 to TRBJ1-1; tentative D call: TRBD1 (6 bases). The V end lost 1 base, the J end lost 1 base, and 10 bases lay between the germline ends. The CDR3 consists of 15 residues. The CDR3 here is CASSLGRGGNTEAFF. CDR3 in DNA: TGTGCCAGCAGTTTAGGCAGGGGCGGGAACACTGAAGCTTTCTTT.

This clonotype was recorded at least ten times. The J gene is TRBJ2-7, the V gene TRBV6-5, with TRBD1 as a possible D gene (5 bases). Trimming removed 2 bases at V and 3 bases at J, with 14 bases between. Germline CDR1 MNHEY, CDR2 SVGAGI. The CDR3 loop spans 15 amino acids. CDR3 coding DNA: TGTGCCAGCAGTTACCGTATGACAGCCAGCTACGAGCAGTACTTC. Encoded protein: CASSYRMTASYEQYF.

This clonotype was recorded a few times. This sequence joins TRBV6-2 or TRBV6-3 and TRBJ2-2; D is unresolved. The length of the CDR3 is 14 residues. The V gene lost 5 bases and the J gene lost 1 base, with 8 bases spanning the gap. Germline V gene lookup returns CDR1 MNHEY and CDR2 SVGEGT. The CDR3 region is CASSASLNTGELFF. Here the CDR3 DNA reads TGTGCCAGCAGTGCGTCCCTGAACACCGGGGAGCTGTTTTTT.

This clonotype was counted many times. The chain carries TRBV28 and TRBJ2-7; no definite D call. Per germline, CDR1 MDHEN and CDR2 SYDVKM. This CDR3 is 14 amino acids long. Trimming took 7 bases from V and 4 from J, leaving 17 bases between them. CDR3 sequence (DNA): TGTGCCAGCACAGGATCCCACGTTATTTACGAGCAGTACTTC. This gives the protein CASTGSHVIYEQYF.

This chain links TRBV11-2 with TRBJ2-7; D is possibly TRBD1 (6 bases). The CDR3 is made up of 13 amino acids. The V gene's germline CDR1 is SGHAT and CDR2 FQNNGV. V gave up 6 bases and J gave up 5 bases, with 14 bases separating them. CDR3 sequence reads: CASRGAGENEQYF. DNA of the CDR3: TGTGCCAGCAGGGGGGCAGGGGAAAACGAGCAGTACTTC.